The 27 T cell receptor beta chains below come from one sample, sequenced in a study of cytomegalovirus exposure and HLA in healthy donors. PCR was performed using 60 Vbeta and 13 Jbeta primers. TCRdb's copy holds only in-frame clones and misses some; the assay was immunoSEQ multiplex PCR. The sample lists some 120,000 clones; more than 80% were seen once. The material sequenced was PBMCs. The origin of the receptors is a woman in her thirties in good health and CMV-seropositive.

This chain uses TRBV9 with TRBJ1-1; 7 bases agree with TRBD1. The CDR3 consists of 14 residues. Unmatched junction bases numbered 4, after V lost 4 bases and J lost 1 base. CDR1 is SGDLS and CDR2 is YYNGEE in the germline V gene. The CDR3 DNA reads as TGTGCCAGCAGCCCATCAGGGGGGAACACTGAAGCTTTCTTT. Translated: CASSPSGGNTEAFF.

J is TRBJ2-1 and V is TRBV5-1; TRBD2 matches 14 bases. V lost 3 bases and J lost 8; bases outside the gene matches: 7. This CDR3 comprises 16 residues. The germline CDR1 and CDR2 sequences are SGHRS and YFSETQ. The CDR3 protein is CASSWWGTSGSDEQFF. The CDR3, as DNA: TGCGCCAGCAGCTGGTGGGGGACTAGCGGGAGTGATGAGCAGTTCTTC.

The CDR3: CATLMGQGSEKLFF. The CDR3 region has the DNA TGTGCCACCCTAATGGGACAGGGGAGTGAAAAACTGTTTTTT. J is TRBJ1-4 and V is TRBV2; 10 bases are a match to TRBD1. The CDR3 totals 14 residues. V lost 10 bases, J lost 7 bases, and 9 bases stayed unmatched. CDR1 is SNHLY and CDR2 is FYNNEI in the germline V gene.

This chain joins TRBV5-1 and TRBJ1-2, with a possible D match to TRBD1 (6 bases). Germline loops: CDR1 SGHRS, CDR2 YFSETQ. Trimming took 2 bases from V and 2 from J, leaving 10 bases between them. CDR3 length equals 14 residues. The CDR3 reads CASSLDTGNYGYTF. For the CDR3, the DNA is TGCGCCAGCAGCTTAGATACAGGGAACTATGGCTACACCTTC.

The V and J genes are TRBV28 and TRBJ1-2; the D is unclear. Trimming cost V 8 bases and J 4 bases, with 11 bases left between them. Germline V gene data show CDR1 as MDHEN and CDR2 as SYDVKM. The CDR3 extends over 12 amino acids. CDR3 loop: CASYAGFYGYTF. The CDR3 region has the DNA TGTGCCAGCTACGCGGGCTTCTATGGCTACACCTTC.

The V call is TRBV5-1, the J call TRBJ2-1; 14 bases are shared with TRBD2. Germline values: CDR1 SGHRS, CDR2 YFSETQ. The V gene end was trimmed by 4 bases and the J gene end by 7 bases; junction bases not matched to a gene: 7. This CDR3 spans 16 amino acids. The CDR3 region is CASSPPGLAGGNEQFF. CDR3 DNA: TGCGCCAGCAGCCCCCCCGGACTAGCGGGGGGTAATGAGCAGTTCTTC.

This rearrangement joins TRBV10-3 to TRBJ2-7; 10 bases match TRBD2. The CDR3 has 16 residues. V shed 0 bases, J shed 3 bases, and the junction held 5 bases outside the gene matches. CDR1 and CDR2 from the germline V gene are ENHRY and SYGVKD. The CDR3: CAISESASGGVYEQYF. CDR3 DNA sequence: TGTGCCATCAGTGAGTCGGCTAGCGGGGGAGTCTACGAGCAGTACTTC.

The chain combines TRBV30 with TRBJ2-1; perhaps TRBD1 as D (6 bases). Trimming removed 0 bases at V and 5 bases at J, with 14 bases between. Germline CDR1 is GTSNPN and CDR2 is SVGIG (reference sequence). The CDR3 sequence is 15 residues long. CDR3 in DNA: TGTGCCTGGAGTGTGCCCAGGGGTCGTAACAATGAGCAGTTCTTC. Translating gives CAWSVPRGRNNEQFF.

The genes are TRBV18 and TRBJ2-7; 8 bases line up with TRBD1. After removal of 4 bases from V and 4 bases from J, the junction contained 6 bases not matched to a gene. Germline CDR1 reads KGHSH; CDR2 reads LQKENI. This CDR3 has 14 amino acids. CDR3 amino acids: CASSLGQVVYEQYF. The CDR3 bases are TGTGCCAGCTCACTGGGACAGGTAGTTTACGAGCAGTACTTC.

The V gene is TRBV18, the J gene TRBJ2-4; possibly TRBD2 for D (6 bases). CDR3 size: 15 residues. Deletions cut 5 bases from V and 7 bases from J, with 18 bases between. In germline, CDR1 is KGHSH, CDR2 LQKENI. Here the CDR3 DNA reads TGTGCCAGCTCAAATCCGTCTAGCGTCAGGAACATTCAGTACTTC. Its protein product is CASSNPSSVRNIQYF.

V usage is TRBV5-1 and J usage is TRBJ2-7, with 8 bases fitting TRBD1. CDR1 is SGHRS and CDR2 is YFSETQ in the germline V gene. This CDR3 spans 15 amino acids. V dropped 1 base and J dropped 3; count of bases not matched to a gene: 6. CDR3 DNA sequence: TGCGCCAGCAGCTTGTTCGGGGGACAGGTCTACGAGCAGTACTTC. It is translated as CASSLFGGQVYEQYF.

This chain uses TRBV7-9 with TRBJ1-5; D may be TRBD1 (5 bases). V gave up 2 bases and J gave up 5 bases, with 7 bases separating them. Germline V lookup: CDR1 SEHNR, CDR2 FQNEAQ (reference sequence). This CDR3 has 13 amino acids. The CDR3 DNA follows: TGTGCCAGCAGCTTAACGGGGGATCAGCCCCAGCATTTT. Its translation: CASSLTGDQPQHF. Supplemented by reference TRBV7-9 and TRBJ1-5, the full variable domain reads DTGVSQNPRHKITKRGQNVTFRCDPISEHNRLYWYRQTLGQGPEFLTYFQNEAQLEKSRLLSDRFSAERPKGSFSTLEIQRTEQGDSAMYLCASSLTGDQPQHFGDGTRLSIL.

J is TRBJ2-3 and V is TRBV4-1, with D maybe TRBD2 (6 bases). The CDR3 is made up of 18 amino acids. Germline V CDR1 and CDR2: MGHRA, YSYEKL. V lost 1 base, J lost 3 bases, and 20 bases lay in between. CDR3 in amino acids: CASSQVLLILEGTDTQYF. CDR3 coding DNA: TGCGCCAGCAGCCAAGTTCTTTTGATTCTGGAGGGTACAGATACGCAGTATTTT.

The chain joins TRBV2 to TRBJ1-5; 9 nucleotides match TRBD1. The V and J ends lost 6 bases and 3 bases, in that order; junction bases with no gene match: 3. In germline, CDR1 is SNHLY, CDR2 FYNNEI. The CDR3 loop spans 14 amino acids. CDR3 sequence reads: CASSGTGYNQPQHF. As DNA, the CDR3 is TGTGCCAGCAGCGGGACAGGGTACAATCAGCCCCAGCATTTT.

This sequence joins TRBV2 and TRBJ2-5; D is uncertain. CDR3 length: 12 residues. Germline values: CDR1 SNHLY, CDR2 FYNNEI. Trimming took off 3 bases at V and 3 bases at J, with 5 bases between the two ends. This CDR3 reads CASSDRKETQYF. CDR3 DNA: TGTGCCAGCAGTGACAGGAAAGAGACCCAGTACTTC.

The chain is built from TRBV5-6 and TRBJ1-2; 10 bases match TRBD1. This CDR3 has 13 amino acids. The germline gives CDR1 SGHDT, CDR2 YYEEEE. Trimming cost V 4 bases and J 8 bases; bases outside gene matches: 5. CDR3 amino acids: CASSPGQGEGYTF. The CDR3 bases are TGTGCCAGCAGCCCCGGACAGGGGGAGGGCTACACCTTC. Combining the CDR3 with reference TRBV5-6 and TRBJ1-2 gives the whole variable domain DAGVTQSPTHLIKTRGQQVTLRCSPKSGHDTVSWYQQALGQGPQFIFQYYEEEERQRGNFPDRFSGHQFPNYSSELNVNALLLGDSALYLCASSPGQGEGYTFGSGTRLTVV.

V usage is TRBV5-1 and J usage is TRBJ2-6, with TRBD2 matching over 7 bases. CDR1 and CDR2 from the germline V gene are SGHRS and YFSETQ. Losses at the gene ends were 4 bases for V and 0 bases for J; bases not matched to a gene: 7. The CDR3 is 17 residues long. CDR3 amino acids: CASSGGGASSGANVLTF. The CDR3 nucleotides read TGCGCCAGCAGCGGCGGGGGAGCTAGCTCTGGGGCCAACGTCCTGACTTTC.

This clone was counted a few times. The chain has TRBV27 and TRBJ1-1; 8 nucleotides match TRBD1. CDR1 and CDR2 (germline): MNHEY, SMNVEV (reference sequence). This CDR3 has 16 residues. Germline trimming cut 5 bases from V and 0 bases from J; bases unmatched to any gene: 8. The CDR3 sequence is CASSPHRGGMNTEAFF. CDR3 DNA sequence: TGTGCCAGCAGTCCACACAGGGGGGGGATGAACACTGAAGCTTTCTTT.

The chain is built from TRBV30 and TRBJ2-1; 9 bases fit TRBD2. Looked up from germline, CDR1 is GTSNPN and CDR2 is SVGIG (reference sequence). The CDR3 covers 15 residues. Trimming removed 4 bases from V and 6 bases from J; junction bases left unmatched: 10. Here the CDR3 reads CAWTRIAGVGNEQFF. In DNA form, the CDR3 reads TGTGCCTGGACCCGAATAGCGGGAGTTGGCAATGAGCAGTTCTTC.

Only one count was recorded for this clone. The J gene is TRBJ1-1, the V gene TRBV5-6; D gene unclear. V lost 0 bases to trimming and J lost 2 bases, with 5 bases between them. Germline V gives CDR1 SGHDT, CDR2 YYEEEE. This CDR3 has 13 residues. As DNA, the CDR3 is TGTGCCAGCAGCTTGGCGGTAAACACTGAAGCTTTCTTT. Translated, it gives CASSLAVNTEAFF.

This rearrangement joins TRBV27 to TRBJ2-1; D remains ambiguous. Germline V gives CDR1 MNHEY, CDR2 SMNVEV (reference sequence). This CDR3 is built from 14 residues. The V end lost 7 bases, the J end lost 0 bases, and 10 bases lay between the germline ends. The CDR3 nucleotides read TGTGCCAGCACCCAGGATACCTCCTACAATGAGCAGTTCTTC. This translates into CASTQDTSYNEQFF.

The V gene is TRBV5-1, the J gene TRBJ2-2; 7 bases align to TRBD1. V trimming: 4 bases; J trimming: 6 bases; junction bases outside the gene matches: 6. Germline CDR1 and CDR2: SGHRS and YFSETQ. CDR3 length: 14 residues. CDR3 amino acids: CASSPGQPAGELFF. The CDR3 bases are TGCGCCAGCAGCCCGGGACAGCCAGCCGGGGAGCTGTTTTTT.

J is TRBJ2-7 and V is TRBV4-2, with D perhaps matching TRBD2 (5 bases). Germline values: CDR1 LGHNA, CDR2 YNFKEQ. V gave up 0 bases and J gave up 3 bases, with 12 bases separating them. CDR3 length equals 15 residues. CDR3 protein: CASSQDNPGVYEQYF. For the CDR3, the DNA is TGTGCCAGCAGCCAAGACAACCCCGGGGTCTACGAGCAGTACTTC.

The chain couples TRBV30 to TRBJ2-5; a possible D gene is TRBD1 (5 bases). The CDR3 runs to 13 residues. The germline CDR1 and CDR2 sequences are GTSNPN and SVGIG (reference sequence). Between the trimmed V and J ends, which lost 3 bases and 3 bases, there was a span of 11 bases. The CDR3 protein is CAWRWQGKETQYF. As DNA, the CDR3 is TGTGCCTGGAGGTGGCAGGGCAAAGAGACCCAGTACTTC.

In its sample, this clone was seen a few times. This chain links TRBV5-4 with TRBJ1-1, with TRBD1 matching over 9 bases. CDR1 and CDR2 from the germline V gene are SGHNT and YYREEE (reference sequence). The length of the CDR3 is 14 residues. V trimming: 5 bases; J trimming: 1 base; junction bases outside the gene matches: 3. CDR3: CASRPGQGNTEAFF. DNA of the CDR3: TGTGCCAGCAGGCCGGGACAGGGGAACACTGAAGCTTTCTTT.

The rearrangement joins TRBV7-2 to TRBJ1-1; D perhaps matches TRBD1 (5 bases). Germline lookup yields CDR1 SGHTA and CDR2 FQGNSA. Trimming stripped 5 bases from V and 1 base from J, with 11 bases between. This CDR3 spans 14 amino acids. The CDR3 spells CASSLIQANTEAFF. In DNA, the CDR3 is TGTGCCAGCAGCCTTATACAGGCGAACACTGAAGCTTTCTTT.

This chain connects TRBV28 to TRBJ2-5, with TRBD2 matching over 8 bases. This CDR3 is 12 amino acids long. The V segment lost 6 bases and the J segment 9 bases; nucleotides outside the gene matches: 6. Germline CDR1 is MDHEN and CDR2 is SYDVKM. This chain's CDR3 is CASREGTSPQYF. The CDR3 DNA reads TGTGCCAGCAGAGAGGGGACTAGTCCCCAGTACTTC.